The rows below give T cell receptor beta chains drawn from one sample of a study of human T cells and chemical hapten exposure. TCRdb re-called the reads with MiXCR, one entry per CDR3 protein. Of about 120,000 distinct CDR3 sequences in the sample, over 7.5% were seen once. What was sequenced was whole blood. The receptors derive from a human donor in good health. Some clones in this sample may be carry-over from other donors' samples. CDR3s include the opening cysteine and the closing phenylalanine or tryptophan. A D gene is named only where the DNA matches it firmly. Size values are once, few and many counts, or a class for expanded clones, and some rows have none.

TRBV3-1	few	TRBJ2-2	TRBD1	CASSHRDRGPGELFF	TGTGCCAGCAGCCACCGGGACAGGGGGCCCGGGGAGCTGTTTTTT
TRBV5-1	many	TRBJ2-7	-	CASSLDWGQDEQYF	TGCGCCAGCAGCTTGGACTGGGGGCAAGACGAGCAGTACTTC
TRBV14	-	TRBJ1-2	TRBD1	CASSPSADRGLYGYTF	TGTGCCAGCAGCCCAAGCGCGGACAGGGGGCTCTATGGCTACACCTTC
TRBV20-1	few	TRBJ2-7	TRBD2	CSARPLAGNSYEQYF	TGCAGTGCCCGCCCACTAGCGGGTAACTCCTACGAGCAGTACTTC
TRBV12-2	many	TRBJ2-7	-	CASRLAGSQKTYEQYF	TGTGCAAGTCGCTTAGCGGGGTCACAGAAAACCTACGAGCAGTACTTC
TRBV12-3/TRBV12-4	many	TRBJ2-7	-	CASSLEVTYEQYF	TGTGCCAGCAGTTTGGAGGTTACCTACGAGCAGTACTTC
TRBV5-8	-	TRBJ2-1	-	CASSFHPSSYNEQFF	TGTGCCAGCAGCTTTCATCCCAGCTCCTACAATGAGCAGTTCTTC
TRBV7-2	many	TRBJ2-7	-	CASSASGSSYEQYF	TGTGCCAGCAGCGCGAGCGGTAGCTCCTACGAGCAGTACTTC
TRBV11-3	many	TRBJ2-2	-	CASSLEGGELFF	TGTGCCAGCAGCTTAGAAGGCGGGGAGCTGTTTTTT
TRBV27	few	TRBJ1-6	-	CASTKRGNSPLHF	TGTGCCAGCACCAAAAGGGGTAATTCACCCCTCCACTTT
TRBV29-1	-	TRBJ2-5	-	CSVDSDRIQETQYF	TGCAGCGTTGACTCCGACAGGATTCAAGAGACCCAGTACTTC
TRBV12-3/TRBV12-4	many	TRBJ1-6	-	CASRGSGFNSPLHF	TGTGCCAGCAGAGGTTCAGGTTTTAATTCACCCCTCCACTTT
TRBV2	-	TRBJ2-7	-	CASTPGDYEQYF	TGTGCCAGCACCCCGGGGGATTACGAGCAGTACTTC
TRBV11-2	-	TRBJ1-1	-	CASSSREDTEAFF	TGTGCCAGCAGCTCAAGAGAGGACACTGAAGCTTTCTTT
TRBV12-3/TRBV12-4	many	TRBJ1-3	-	CASGGEGSTIYF	TGTGCCAGCGGTGGGGAAGGCAGCACCATATATTTT